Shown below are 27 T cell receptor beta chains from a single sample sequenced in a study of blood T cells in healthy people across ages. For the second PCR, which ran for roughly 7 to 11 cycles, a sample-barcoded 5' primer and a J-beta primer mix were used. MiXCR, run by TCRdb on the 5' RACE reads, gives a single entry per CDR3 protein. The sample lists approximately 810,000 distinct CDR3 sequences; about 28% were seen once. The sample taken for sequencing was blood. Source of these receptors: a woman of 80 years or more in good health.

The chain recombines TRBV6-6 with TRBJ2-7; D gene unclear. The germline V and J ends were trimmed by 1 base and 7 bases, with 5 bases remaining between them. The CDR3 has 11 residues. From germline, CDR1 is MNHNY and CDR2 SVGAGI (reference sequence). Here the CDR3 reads CASSYYQEQYF. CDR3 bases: TGTGCCAGCAGTTACTATCAGGAGCAGTACTTC.

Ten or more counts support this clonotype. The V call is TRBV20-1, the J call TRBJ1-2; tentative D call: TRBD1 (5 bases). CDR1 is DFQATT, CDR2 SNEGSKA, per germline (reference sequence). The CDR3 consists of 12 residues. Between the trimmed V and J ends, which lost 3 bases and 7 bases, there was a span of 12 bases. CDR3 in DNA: TGCAGTGCTAGCGAGATCCAGGGTGGCTACACCTTC. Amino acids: CSASEIQGGYTF.

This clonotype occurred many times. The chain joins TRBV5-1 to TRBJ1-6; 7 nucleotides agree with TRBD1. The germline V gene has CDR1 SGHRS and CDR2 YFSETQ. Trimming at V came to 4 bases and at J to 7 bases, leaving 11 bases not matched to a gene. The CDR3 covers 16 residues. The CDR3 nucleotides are TGCGCCAGCAGCCGGGCCCCGGGACAGCAAAATTCACCCCTCCACTTT. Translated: CASSRAPGQQNSPLHF.

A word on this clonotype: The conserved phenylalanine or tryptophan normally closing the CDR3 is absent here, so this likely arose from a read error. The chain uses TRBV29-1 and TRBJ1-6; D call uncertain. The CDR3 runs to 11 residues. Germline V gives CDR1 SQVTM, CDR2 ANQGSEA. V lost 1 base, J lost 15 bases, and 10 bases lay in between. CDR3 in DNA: TGCAGCGTTGAAGTTGTGGGAGTCCTCCACTGT. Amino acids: CSVEVVGVLHC.

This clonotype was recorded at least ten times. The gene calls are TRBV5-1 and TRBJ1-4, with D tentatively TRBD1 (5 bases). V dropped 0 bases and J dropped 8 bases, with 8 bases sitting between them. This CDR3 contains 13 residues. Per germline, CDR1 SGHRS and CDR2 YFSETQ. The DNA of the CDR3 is TGCGCCAGCAGCTTGGGGGGCAAAGAAAAACTGTTTTTT. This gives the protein CASSLGGKEKLFF.

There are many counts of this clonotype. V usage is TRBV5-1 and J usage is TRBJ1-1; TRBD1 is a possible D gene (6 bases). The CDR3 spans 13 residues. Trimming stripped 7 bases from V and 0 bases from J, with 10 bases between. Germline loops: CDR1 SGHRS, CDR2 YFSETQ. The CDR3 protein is CASYRGVNTEAFF. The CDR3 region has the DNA TGCGCCAGCTATAGGGGGGTGAACACTGAAGCTTTCTTT.

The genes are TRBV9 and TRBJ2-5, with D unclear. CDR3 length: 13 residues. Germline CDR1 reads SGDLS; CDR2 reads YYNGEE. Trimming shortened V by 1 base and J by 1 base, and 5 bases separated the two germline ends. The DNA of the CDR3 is TGTGCCAGCAGCGTAATGACCCAAGAGACCCAGTACTTC. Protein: CASSVMTQETQYF.

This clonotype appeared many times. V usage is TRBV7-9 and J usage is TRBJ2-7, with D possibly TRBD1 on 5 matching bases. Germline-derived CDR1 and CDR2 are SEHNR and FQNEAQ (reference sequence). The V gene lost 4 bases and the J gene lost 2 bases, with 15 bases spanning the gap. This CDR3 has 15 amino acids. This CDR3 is CASSSSAQGPYEQYF. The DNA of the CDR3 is TGTGCCAGCAGCTCCTCCGCCCAGGGTCCCTACGAGCAGTACTTC.

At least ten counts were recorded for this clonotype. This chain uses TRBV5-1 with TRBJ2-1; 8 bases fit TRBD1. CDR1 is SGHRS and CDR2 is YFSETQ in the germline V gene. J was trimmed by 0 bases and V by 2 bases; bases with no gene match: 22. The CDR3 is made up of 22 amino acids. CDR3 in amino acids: CASSLPRDPDRVILSSYNEQFF. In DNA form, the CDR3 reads TGCGCCAGCAGCTTACCCAGGGATCCGGACAGGGTAATTCTCAGCTCCTACAATGAGCAGTTCTTC.

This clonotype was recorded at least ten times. This CDR3 reads CASSYSGTRVYNEQFF. For the CDR3, the DNA is TGTGCCAGCAGTTACTCCGGGACACGGGTCTACAATGAGCAGTTCTTC. The chain joins TRBV6-2 or TRBV6-3 to TRBJ2-1; D possibly corresponds to TRBD1 (6 bases). The CDR3 totals 16 residues. Germline V CDR1 and CDR2: MNHEY, SVGEGT. Trimming took 0 bases from V and 3 from J, leaving 12 bases between them.

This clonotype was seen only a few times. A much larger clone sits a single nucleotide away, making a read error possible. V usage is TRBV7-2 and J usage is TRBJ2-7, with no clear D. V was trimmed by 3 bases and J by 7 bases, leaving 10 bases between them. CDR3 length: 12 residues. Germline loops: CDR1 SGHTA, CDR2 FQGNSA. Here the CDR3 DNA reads TGTGCCAGCAGCTTCCTAGGCATTGAGCAGTACTTC. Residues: CASSFLGIEQYF.

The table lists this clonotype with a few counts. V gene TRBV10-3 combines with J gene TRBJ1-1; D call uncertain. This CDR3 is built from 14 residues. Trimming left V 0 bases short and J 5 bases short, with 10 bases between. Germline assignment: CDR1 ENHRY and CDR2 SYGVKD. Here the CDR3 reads CAISESEGWTEAFF. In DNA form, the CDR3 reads TGTGCCATCAGTGAGTCGGAAGGCTGGACTGAAGCTTTCTTT.

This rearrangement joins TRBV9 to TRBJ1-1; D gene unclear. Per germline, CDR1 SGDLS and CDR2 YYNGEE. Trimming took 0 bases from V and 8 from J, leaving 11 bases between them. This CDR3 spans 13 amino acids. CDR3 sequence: CASSVDLRTEAFF. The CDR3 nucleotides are TGTGCCAGCAGCGTAGACCTGAGAACCGAAGCTTTCTTT.

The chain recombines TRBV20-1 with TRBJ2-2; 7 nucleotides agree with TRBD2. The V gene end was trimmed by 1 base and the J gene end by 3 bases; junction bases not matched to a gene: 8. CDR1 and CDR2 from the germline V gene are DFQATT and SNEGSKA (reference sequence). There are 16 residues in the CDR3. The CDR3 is CSARGPAGVDTGELFF. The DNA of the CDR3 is TGCAGTGCTAGAGGTCCGGCGGGAGTAGACACCGGGGAGCTGTTTTTT.

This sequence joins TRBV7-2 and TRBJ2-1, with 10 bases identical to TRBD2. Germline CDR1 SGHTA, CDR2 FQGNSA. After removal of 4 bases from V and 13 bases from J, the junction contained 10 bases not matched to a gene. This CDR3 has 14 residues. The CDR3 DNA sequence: TGTGCCAGCAGCTCGGGACTAGCGCGCGAGACCCAGTTCTTC. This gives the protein CASSSGLARETQFF.

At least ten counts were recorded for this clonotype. Here the CDR3 DNA reads TGTGCCAGCAACCCCGATGCGTTTCAAATTGGTACGCAGTATTTT. It specifies CASNPDAFQIGTQYF. This chain connects TRBV12-3 or TRBV12-4 to TRBJ2-3, with D unclear. The CDR3 loop spans 15 amino acids. V was shortened by 7 bases and J by 8 bases, with 22 bases between the two germline ends.

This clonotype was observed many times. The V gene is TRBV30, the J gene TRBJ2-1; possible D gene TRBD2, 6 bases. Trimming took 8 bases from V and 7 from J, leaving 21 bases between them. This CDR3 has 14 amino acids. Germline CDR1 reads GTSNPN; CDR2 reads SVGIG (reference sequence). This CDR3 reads CALSRAGIENEQFF. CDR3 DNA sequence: TGTGCCCTCTCACGGGCGGGGATCGAGAATGAGCAGTTCTTC.

CDR3 amino acids: CASTSQLAVYNEQFF. CDR3 DNA: TGTGCCAGCACCTCACAACTAGCGGTATACAATGAGCAGTTCTTC. This rearrangement joins TRBV6-2 or TRBV6-3 to TRBJ2-1; 8 bases fit TRBD2. Germline V gene lookup returns CDR1 MNHEY and CDR2 SVGEGT. This CDR3 comprises 15 residues. The J segment lost 4 bases and the V segment lost 7 bases, leaving 9 bases of the junction unmatched.

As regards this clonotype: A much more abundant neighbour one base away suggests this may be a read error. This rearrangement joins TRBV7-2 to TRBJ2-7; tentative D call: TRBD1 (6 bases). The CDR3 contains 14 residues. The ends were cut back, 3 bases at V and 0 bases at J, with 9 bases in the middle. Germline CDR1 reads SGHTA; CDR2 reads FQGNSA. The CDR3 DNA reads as TGTGCCAGCAGCTTCGACAGGAGCTCCTACGAGCAGTACTTC. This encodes CASSFDRSSYEQYF.

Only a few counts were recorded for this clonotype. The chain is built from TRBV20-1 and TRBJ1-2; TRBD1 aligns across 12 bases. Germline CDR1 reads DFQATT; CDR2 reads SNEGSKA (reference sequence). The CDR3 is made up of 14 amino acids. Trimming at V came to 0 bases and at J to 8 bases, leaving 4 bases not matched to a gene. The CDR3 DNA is TGCAGTGCTAGAGAGGGACAGGGGGCTGGGGGCTACACCTTC. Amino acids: CSAREGQGAGGYTF.

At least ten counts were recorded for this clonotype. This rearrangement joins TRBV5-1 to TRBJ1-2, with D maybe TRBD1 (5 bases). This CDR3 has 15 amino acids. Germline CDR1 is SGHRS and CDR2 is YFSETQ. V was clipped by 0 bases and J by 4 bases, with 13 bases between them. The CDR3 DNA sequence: TGCGCCAGCAGCTTGGTCGTTGGGGCTGGCTATGGCTACACCTTC. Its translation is CASSLVVGAGYGYTF.

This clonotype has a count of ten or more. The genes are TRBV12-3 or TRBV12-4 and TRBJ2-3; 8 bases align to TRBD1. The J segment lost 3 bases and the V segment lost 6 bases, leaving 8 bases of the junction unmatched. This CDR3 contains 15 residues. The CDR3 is CASRAQGAGTDTQYF. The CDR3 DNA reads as TGTGCCAGCAGGGCCCAGGGGGCGGGTACAGATACGCAGTATTTT.

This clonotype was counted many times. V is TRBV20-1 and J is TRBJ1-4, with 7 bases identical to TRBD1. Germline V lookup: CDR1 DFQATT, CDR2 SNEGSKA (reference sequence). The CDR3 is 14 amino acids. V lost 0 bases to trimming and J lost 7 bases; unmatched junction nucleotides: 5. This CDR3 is CSARERGRGEKLFF. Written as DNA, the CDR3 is TGCAGTGCTAGAGAAAGGGGGCGCGGTGAAAAACTGTTTTTT.

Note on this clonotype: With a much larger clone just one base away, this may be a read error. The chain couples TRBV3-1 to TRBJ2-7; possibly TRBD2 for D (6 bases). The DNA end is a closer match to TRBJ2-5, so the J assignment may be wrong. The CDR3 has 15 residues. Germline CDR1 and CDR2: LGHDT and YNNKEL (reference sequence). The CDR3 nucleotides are TGTGCCAGCAGCCAAGACCCGGGACTCCGGGAGACCCAGTACTTC. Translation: CASSQDPGLRETQYF.

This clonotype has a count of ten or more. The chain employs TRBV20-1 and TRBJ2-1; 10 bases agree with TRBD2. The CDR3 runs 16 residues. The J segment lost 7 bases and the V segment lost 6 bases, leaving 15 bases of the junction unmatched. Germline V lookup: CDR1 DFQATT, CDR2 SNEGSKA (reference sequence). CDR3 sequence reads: CSALHPVLAGTNEQFF. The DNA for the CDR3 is TGCAGTGCGCTCCACCCGGTACTAGCGGGGACGAATGAGCAGTTCTTC.

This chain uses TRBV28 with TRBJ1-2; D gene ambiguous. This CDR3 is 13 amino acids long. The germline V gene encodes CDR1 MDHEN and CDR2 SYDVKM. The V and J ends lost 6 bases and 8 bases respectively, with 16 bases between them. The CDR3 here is CASSREFLGGYTF. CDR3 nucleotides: TGTGCCAGCAGCCGGGAGTTTCTAGGGGGCTACACCTTC.

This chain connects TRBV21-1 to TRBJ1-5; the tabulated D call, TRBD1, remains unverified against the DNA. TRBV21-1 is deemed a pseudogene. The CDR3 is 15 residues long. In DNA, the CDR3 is TGTGCCAGCAGCATGCAGGGGGCGTGCAATCAGCCCCAGCATTTT. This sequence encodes CASSMQGACNQPQHF.